The clone carrying this T cell receptor (beta chain) was observed a handful of times. Antigen unknown. This sample was included in a study of T-cell memory formation after mild COVID-19. Findings and caveats of the study: A second wave of clones peaked on day 37, and their SARS-CoV-2 specificity went unconfirmed. Clones contracting across day 15 to 85 had a balanced CD4/CD8 profile; later expanding clones leaned CD4+. Some responding clones appeared in pre-infection memory, suggesting cross-reactive memory joined.

TCRdb used MiXCR to reprocess the 5' RACE reads, holding one entry per CDR3 protein. Of 430,000 or so distinct CDR3 sequences in the sample, about 23% were seen once. This CDR3 region has 14 residues. The junction had 1 base not matched to a gene; V was cut back by 3 bases and J by 3 bases. Germline-derived CDR1 and CDR2 are LGHNA and YSLEER. The sequence came from an adult woman who had mild COVID-19 (a few samples of this study predate the infection). Cell type and time point are not known. Specimen: PBMCs or a T cell subset sorted from them (not recorded which). The rearrangement uses TRBV4-3 and TRBJ2-7; 11 nucleotides line up with TRBD2. In nucleotides, the CDR3 is TGCGCCAGCAGCCAGGGACTAGCGGTCTACGAGCAGTACTTC. Amino acids: CASSQGLAVYEQYF.